The sample holds many counts of the clone carrying this T cell receptor (beta chain). This record comes from a study of read filtering for tumor transcriptome and immune sequencing. From germline, CDR1 is MNHNS and CDR2 SASEGT. The CDR3 totals 14 residues. V gave up 2 bases and J gave up 5 bases, with 10 bases separating them. Molecular barcoded adaptors covering alpha/delta and beta/gamma chains were used on 400 to 450 ng RNA. TCRdb independently ran MiXCR on the reads; one entry per CDR3 protein. Found here are over 15,000 distinct CDR3 sequences, roughly a fifth of them singletons; the top ten hold around 24%. Sampling of bone marrow took place during active disease in every patient.

The V call is TRBV6-1, the J call TRBJ2-1, with unresolved D. This TCR was recovered from a donor older than 35 with multiple myeloma. Input material: a population of CD138-negative cells sorted from bone marrow. CDR3 in DNA: TGTGCCAGCAGTGAAATTTGGACCAACAATGAGCAGTTCTTC. Translated, it gives CASSEIWTNNEQFF.